This is a list of T cell receptor beta chains from one sample in a study of T cells in Graves' hyperthyroidism and ophthalmopathy. Via MiXCR, TCRdb re-called the multiplex PCR reads, giving one row per CDR3 protein. The profile shows about 530,000 distinct CDR3 sequences, roughly 17% of them singletons. The sequencing sample was made of blood. These TCRs come from a woman under 30 with Graves' ophthalmopathy. The CDR3 runs from the conserved cysteine through the conserved F or W. The D gene is left open where the match is weak. Clone size is stated in some rows and not others, as once, few, many or a class when expanded.

clone size | J gene | V gene | D gene | CDR3 protein | CDR3 DNA
- | TRBJ2-7 | TRBV5-1 | - | CASSAGQTSYEQYF | TGCGCCAGCAGTGCGGGACAGACCTCCTACGAGCAGTACTTC
many | TRBJ1-6 | TRBV30 | TRBD1 | CAWSLRQGNSPLHF | TGTGCCTGGAGTCTCCGACAGGGTAATTCACCCCTCCACTTT
many | TRBJ2-7 | TRBV6-1 | TRBD1 | CASGQGRFYEQYF | TGTGCCAGCGGACAGGGAAGATTCTACGAGCAGTACTTC
few | TRBJ2-2 | TRBV5-6 | - | CASSLFRRGNTGELFF | TGTGCCAGCAGCCTTTTTCGACGGGGGAACACCGGGGAGCTGTTTTTT
many | TRBJ2-3 | TRBV2 | - | CASSWDFKWDTSTDTQYF | TGTGCCAGCAGTTGGGACTTCAAATGGGATACTAGCACAGATACGCAGTATTTT
few | TRBJ1-1 | TRBV24-1 | TRBD1 | CATSDQGVEAFF | TGTGCCACCAGTGACCAGGGGGTTGAAGCTTTCTTT
many | TRBJ1-5 | TRBV27 | TRBD1 | CASSAQGAGQPQHF | TGTGCCAGCAGTGCTCAGGGGGCAGGGCAGCCCCAGCATTTT
many | TRBJ2-3 | TRBV28 | TRBD2 | CASTMGPGTSGGASDTQYF | TGTGCCAGCACCATGGGACCTGGGACTAGCGGGGGGGCGTCAGATACGCAGTATTTT
few | TRBJ2-7 | TRBV6-1 | TRBD2 | CASSEGGFAYEQYF | TGTGCCAGCAGTGAGGGGGGGTTTGCCTACGAGCAGTACTTC
many | TRBJ2-3 | TRBV20-1 | - | CSARDPLAFSTDTQYF | TGCAGTGCTAGAGATCCCCTAGCGTTTAGCACAGATACGCAGTATTTT
few | TRBJ2-1 | TRBV5-1 | - | CASSPEFNEQFF | TGCGCCAGCAGCCCTGAATTCAATGAGCAGTTCTTC
many | TRBJ1-1 | TRBV2 | - | CASSEVRSTEAFF | TGTGCCAGCAGTGAGGTTAGAAGCACTGAAGCTTTCTTT
few | TRBJ2-3 | TRBV13 | - | CASSHGQGTSADTQYF | TGTGCCAGCAGCCACGGACAGGGGACTAGCGCAGATACGCAGTATTTT